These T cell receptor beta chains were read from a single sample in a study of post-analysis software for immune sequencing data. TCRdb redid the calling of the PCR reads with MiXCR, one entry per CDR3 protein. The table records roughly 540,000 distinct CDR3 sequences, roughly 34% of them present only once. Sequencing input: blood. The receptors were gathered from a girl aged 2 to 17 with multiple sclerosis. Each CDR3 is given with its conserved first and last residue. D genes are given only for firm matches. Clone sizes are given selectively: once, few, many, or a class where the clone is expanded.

CDR3aa: CASSLTDNQPQHF
CDR3nt: TGTGCCAGCAGCTTGACAGATAATCAGCCCCAGCATTTT
j_gene: TRBJ1-5
v_gene: TRBV5-5
len: 13
abundance: few
d_gene: NA

CDR3aa: CASSLASGGAGYNEQYF
CDR3nt: TGTGCCAGCAGCTTAGCTAGCGGGGGGGCCGGCTACAATGAGCAGTACTTC
j_gene: TRBJ2-7
v_gene: TRBV7-2
len: 17
abundance: NA
d_gene: TRBD2

CDR3aa: CASSPGGIYEQYF
CDR3nt: TGTGCCAGCAGCCCAGGGGGTATCTACGAGCAGTACTTC
j_gene: TRBJ2-7
v_gene: TRBV2
len: 13
abundance: many
d_gene: TRBD1

CDR3aa: CAGSQILGGLAKNIQYF
CDR3nt: TGCGCCGGCAGCCAAATCTTAGGGGGTCTAGCCAAAAACATTCAGTACTTC
j_gene: TRBJ2-4
v_gene: TRBV4-1
len: 17
abundance: NA
d_gene: NA

CDR3aa: CATSRDVGAKAEAFF
CDR3nt: TGTGCCACCAGCAGAGACGTGGGGGCAAAGGCTGAAGCTTTCTTT
j_gene: TRBJ1-1
v_gene: TRBV15
len: 15
abundance: NA
d_gene: NA

CDR3aa: CASSLFAGQGYEQYF
CDR3nt: TGCGCCAGCAGCTTGTTTGCGGGACAGGGCTACGAGCAGTACTTC
j_gene: TRBJ2-7
v_gene: TRBV5-1
len: 15
abundance: few
d_gene: TRBD1

CDR3aa: CAISESIGMGTNEKLFF
CDR3nt: TGTGCCATCAGTGAGTCGATAGGGATGGGGACTAATGAAAAACTGTTTTTT
j_gene: TRBJ1-4
v_gene: TRBV10-3
len: 17
abundance: NA
d_gene: NA

CDR3aa: CASSLDPSGETQYF
CDR3nt: TGCGCCAGCAGCTTGGATCCATCAGGGGAGACCCAGTACTTC
j_gene: TRBJ2-5
v_gene: TRBV5-1
len: 14
abundance: few
d_gene: NA

CDR3aa: CSGDLAGPETQYF
CDR3nt: TGCAGTGGGGATTTGGCAGGGCCAGAGACCCAGTACTTC
j_gene: TRBJ2-5
v_gene: TRBV20-1
len: 13
abundance: few
d_gene: NA

CDR3aa: CASAGGFNYGHTF
CDR3nt: TGTGCCAGCGCTGGGGGGTTCAACTATGGCCACACCTTC
j_gene: TRBJ1-2
v_gene: TRBV9
len: 13
abundance: NA
d_gene: NA

CDR3aa: CASSHRDNTEAFF
CDR3nt: TGTGCCAGCAGCCACAGGGATAACACTGAAGCTTTCTTT
j_gene: TRBJ1-1
v_gene: TRBV7-2
len: 13
abundance: NA
d_gene: NA

CDR3aa: CAISEDGKNTEAFF
CDR3nt: TGTGCCATCAGTGAAGATGGGAAGAACACTGAAGCTTTCTTT
j_gene: TRBJ1-1
v_gene: TRBV10-3
len: 14
abundance: NA
d_gene: NA

CDR3aa: CASSLDLPNEQFF
CDR3nt: TGTGCCAGCAGCTTGGACCTCCCGAATGAGCAGTTCTTC
j_gene: TRBJ2-1
v_gene: TRBV5-5
len: 13
abundance: many
d_gene: NA

CDR3aa: CASSLERGGYEQYF
CDR3nt: TGCGCCAGCAGCTTGGAGCGGGGGGGCTACGAGCAGTACTTC
j_gene: TRBJ2-7
v_gene: TRBV5-1
len: 14
abundance: NA
d_gene: TRBD2

CDR3aa: CASRTLLAGVTDTQYF
CDR3nt: TGTGCCAGCAGGACTCTCCTAGCGGGAGTCACAGATACGCAGTATTTT
j_gene: TRBJ2-3
v_gene: TRBV7-8
len: 16
abundance: NA
d_gene: TRBD2

CDR3aa: CASSPYQGHYGYTF
CDR3nt: TGTGCCAGCAGCCCCTATCAGGGCCACTATGGCTACACCTTC
j_gene: TRBJ1-2
v_gene: TRBV5-5
len: 14
abundance: few
d_gene: NA

CDR3aa: CASSLQSLFVSGEKLFF
CDR3nt: TGTGCCAGCAGCCTACAGAGCCTCTTCGTGAGTGGTGAAAAACTGTTTTTT
j_gene: TRBJ1-4
v_gene: TRBV5-5
len: 17
abundance: NA
d_gene: NA

CDR3aa: CASGNTSGVHNEQFF
CDR3nt: TGTGCCAGCGGAAATACTAGCGGGGTACACAATGAGCAGTTCTTC
j_gene: TRBJ2-1
v_gene: TRBV12-3/TRBV12-4
len: 15
abundance: NA
d_gene: TRBD2

CDR3aa: CSASFEGAQTVGYTF
CDR3nt: TGCAGTGCTAGTTTTGAGGGGGCCCAGACGGTCGGCTACACCTTC
j_gene: TRBJ1-2
v_gene: TRBV20-1
len: 15
abundance: NA
d_gene: TRBD1

CDR3aa: CASSPRLLQGDRSGASVLTF
CDR3nt: TGTGCCAGCTCACCAAGACTATTACAGGGGGATCGGTCTGGGGCCAGCGTCCTGACTTTC
j_gene: TRBJ2-6
v_gene: TRBV18
len: 20
abundance: NA
d_gene: TRBD1

CDR3aa: CASSGGQGAVPQETQYF
CDR3nt: TGTGCCAGCAGTGGGGGACAGGGAGCGGTCCCCCAAGAGACCCAGTACTTC
j_gene: TRBJ2-5
v_gene: TRBV12-3/TRBV12-4
len: 17
abundance: NA
d_gene: TRBD1

CDR3aa: CASSQAGTERETQYF
CDR3nt: TGCGCCAGCAGCCAAGCGGGGACCGAGCGGGAGACCCAGTACTTC
j_gene: TRBJ2-5
v_gene: TRBV4-1
len: 15
abundance: NA
d_gene: NA

CDR3aa: CASRERGLRTDTQYF
CDR3nt: TGCGCCAGCAGGGAAAGGGGTCTGCGCACAGATACGCAGTATTTT
j_gene: TRBJ2-3
v_gene: TRBV5-1
len: 15
abundance: few
d_gene: NA

CDR3aa: CASTERNNEQFF
CDR3nt: TGTGCCAGCACCGAGAGGAACAATGAGCAGTTCTTC
j_gene: TRBJ2-1
v_gene: TRBV6-6
len: 12
abundance: few
d_gene: NA

CDR3aa: CASSQENGRGMETQYF
CDR3nt: TGCGCCAGCAGCCAAGAGAACGGACGGGGAATGGAGACCCAGTACTTC
j_gene: TRBJ2-5
v_gene: TRBV4-1
len: 16
abundance: few
d_gene: NA

CDR3aa: CASSPPRTGEHEQYF
CDR3nt: TGTGCCAGCTCACCACCTAGGACAGGGGAACACGAGCAGTACTTC
j_gene: TRBJ2-7
v_gene: TRBV18
len: 15
abundance: many
d_gene: TRBD1

CDR3aa: CASSELRGSSYEQYF
CDR3nt: TGTGCCAGCAGTGAACTGCGGGGGAGCTCCTACGAGCAGTACTTC
j_gene: TRBJ2-7
v_gene: TRBV2
len: 15
abundance: few
d_gene: TRBD2

CDR3aa: CASSHGQALNEQFF
CDR3nt: TGTGCCAGCAGCCATGGACAGGCTCTCAATGAGCAGTTCTTC
j_gene: TRBJ2-1
v_gene: TRBV6-6
len: 14
abundance: NA
d_gene: TRBD1

CDR3aa: CASSFDAGRSPWDTQYF
CDR3nt: TGTGCCAGCAGCTTCGATGCAGGGAGGAGTCCTTGGGATACGCAGTATTTT
j_gene: TRBJ2-3
v_gene: TRBV7-9
len: 17
abundance: many
d_gene: NA

CDR3aa: CAGSYYRGPYEQYF
CDR3nt: TGTGCCGGCAGTTACTACAGGGGGCCCTACGAGCAGTACTTC
j_gene: TRBJ2-7
v_gene: TRBV6-6
len: 14
abundance: NA
d_gene: TRBD1

CDR3aa: CASALRAVANYGYTF
CDR3nt: TGCGCCAGTGCACTGCGGGCAGTTGCTAACTATGGCTACACCTTC
j_gene: TRBJ1-2
v_gene: TRBV10-2
len: 15
abundance: NA
d_gene: NA

CDR3aa: CASSLNPTVSSYEQYF
CDR3nt: TGTGCCAGCAGCTTAAACCCGACAGTGAGCTCCTACGAGCAGTACTTC
j_gene: TRBJ2-7
v_gene: TRBV7-2
len: 16
abundance: NA
d_gene: NA

CDR3aa: CASRTEITDTQYF
CDR3nt: TGTGCCAGTCGGACAGAAATCACAGATACGCAGTATTTT
j_gene: TRBJ2-3
v_gene: TRBV7-6
len: 13
abundance: once
d_gene: NA

CDR3aa: CASSDRGRNQPQHF
CDR3nt: TGTGCCAGCAGCGACAGGGGCCGCAATCAGCCCCAGCATTTT
j_gene: TRBJ1-5
v_gene: TRBV6-5
len: 14
abundance: few
d_gene: TRBD1

CDR3aa: CSVPAETYGYTF
CDR3nt: TGCAGCGTGCCGGCGGAGACCTATGGCTACACCTTC
j_gene: TRBJ1-2
v_gene: TRBV29-1
len: 12
abundance: NA
d_gene: NA